Given below is one T cell receptor beta chain in context. Its antigen is undetermined. Generated by immunoSEQ multiplex PCR, the TCRdb table keeps only in-frame clones and is missing some. The table records 95,000 to 150,000 clones, roughly 87% of them present only once. The source of the sample is a study of T cell responses to AZD1222 COVID-19 vaccine. The V gene's germline CDR1 is SQVTM and CDR2 ANQGSEA. The CDR3 is 17 amino acids. Trimming took 7 bases from V and 0 from J; bases not matched to a gene: 14. Study results and caveats: The donor group comprised mostly white British people and more females; the analysis possibly underestimated clonal diversity. There were vaccine-associated CD4 TCRs across spike, dominant at 160-218 and 743-854. Spike-specific TCRs gained breadth and depth after people received two AZD1222 doses.

The V call is TRBV29-1, the J call TRBJ2-1; TRBD1 matches 8 bases. The sequencing used peripheral blood, collected on day 0 of AZD1222 vaccination. The clonotype was recovered from an adult in good health. CDR3 sequence: CSAHTGWTGTSYNEQFF. In DNA, the CDR3 is TGCAGCGCCCACACGGGGTGGACAGGGACCTCCTACAATGAGCAGTTCTTC.